This entry is about one TCR beta chain. At least ten counts were recorded for this clone. This clone's antigen is unknown. The sample holds no much larger clone one base away, and base qualities are not on file. The sample belongs to a study of metastatic and nonmetastatic thyroid tumors (TCRdb year 2020). With regard to the full study: For patients with malignant and with benign thyroid disease, the researchers compared repertoires between peripheral blood samples and tumor or nodule tissue samples.

Receptor libraries were prepared by PCR. For sequencing, an Illumina HiSeq 4000 was employed. The TCR beta-chain CDR3 region of each patient was profiled by high-throughput sequencing. On the authors' methods: The researchers built a classifier to tell apart papillary thyroid cancer patients with distant metastasis, based on CDR3 differences among clinicopathological groups. Repertoire diversity was assessed with the Shannon index, and tumor-blood repertoire similarity with the Morisita-Horn index. TCRdb reworked the public reads: Q25 trimming with fastp, MiXCR clone assembly, productive beta chains retained. It is TCRdb's table, rather than the study itself, that gives the V and J calls and clone size. The sample records approximately 35,000 clones, 14% to 15% of which are singletons. The biggest ten clones account for under 20% of the sample. General findings and caveats noted by the study authors: TCR beta diversity was reported as significantly higher in malignant tumors than in benign nodules, in both blood and tumor samples.

No treatment had been received by any patient before thyroid surgery. Using T-cell receptor beta sequencing, the researchers looked back retrospectively at clinical samples from patients, gathered between the early 2010s and the late 2010s. From its cysteine to its phenylalanine, the CDR3 spans 12 amino acids. Just the 36-base CDR3 DNA is kept, in frame starting at base 1. V is cut by 4 bases and J by 5 bases, and the space between the germline ends is 8 bases. The germline V gene gives CDR1 as SGHNT and CDR2 as YENEEA. Material for sequencing was blood. This TCR was recovered from a male donor with papillary thyroid cancer or a benign thyroid nodule (not recorded which). Some clones in this sample may be carry-over from other donors' samples. This receptor chain uses TRBV11-3 and TRBJ1-2; there is no confident call for the D gene. The CDR3: CASSSGRYGYTF. The nucleotide sequence is given as TGTGCCAGCAGCTCCGGCCGGTATGGCTACACCTTC. Full variable domain (CDR3 extended with the reference TRBV11-3 and TRBJ1-2 proteins): EAGVVQSPRYKIIEKKQPVAFWCNPISGHNTLYWYLQNLGQGPELLIRYENEEAVDDSQLPKDRFSAERLKGVDSTLKIQPAELGDSAVYLCASSSGRYGYTFGSGTRLTVV.